This TCR beta chain was sequenced for a study of CD8+CD57+ T cells in acquired aplastic anemia. Study-level points and caveats: Patients and controls turned out to have some 30 CD8+ CDR3 sequences in common. Patients were compared with controls for CD8+ Simpson's diversity, and no significant difference emerged.

The use of genomic DNA as template underpinned the TCR beta VDJ and CDR3 profiling. From the reads, TCRdb called clonotypes with MiXCR, one entry per CDR3 protein. The table includes about 190,000 distinct CDR3 sequences, around half detected once. The sequenced patients had an expansion of CD8+CD57+ cells seen by flow cytometry. All participating patients were living with severe acquired aplastic anemia. Worth noting for this clonotype: The target antigen is unknown.

The CDR3 is 15 residues long. V shed 3 bases and J shed 10 bases, with 16 bases lying between them. Germline loops: CDR1 MRHNA, CDR2 SNTAGT. The chain is built from TRBV6-4 and TRBJ1-6, with a weak D call TRBD1 (5 bases). The receptor was derived from a human donor with aplastic anemia. Sequencing was carried out using sorted CD4+, CD8+, or CD8+CD57+ T cells (not recorded which) from PBMCs. The CDR3 coding sequence is TGTGCCAGCAGTGAGTCCGGGGGAGGAAAATCACCCCTCCACTTT. It specifies CASSESGGGKSPLHF.